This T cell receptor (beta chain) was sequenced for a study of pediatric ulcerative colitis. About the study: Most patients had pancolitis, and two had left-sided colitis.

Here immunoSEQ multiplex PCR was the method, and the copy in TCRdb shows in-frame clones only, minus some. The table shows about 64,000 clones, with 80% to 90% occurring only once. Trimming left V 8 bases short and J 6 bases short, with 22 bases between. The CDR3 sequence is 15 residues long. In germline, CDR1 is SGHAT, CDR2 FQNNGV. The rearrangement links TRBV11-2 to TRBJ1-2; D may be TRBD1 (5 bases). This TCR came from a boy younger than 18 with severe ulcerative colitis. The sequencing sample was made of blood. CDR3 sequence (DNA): TGTGCCAGCGCTCCGGGACGCCCCGTAGGTGATGGCTACACCTTC. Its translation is CASAPGRPVGDGYTF. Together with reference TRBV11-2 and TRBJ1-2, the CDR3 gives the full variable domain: EAGVAQSPRYKIIEKRQSVAFWCNPISGHATLYWYQQILGQGPKLLIQFQNNGVVDDSQLPKDRFSAERLKGVDSTLKIQPAKLEDSAVYLCASAPGRPVGDGYTFGSGTRLTVV.